Shown below are 26 T cell receptor beta chains from a single sample sequenced in a study of blood T cells in healthy people across ages. Then a second PCR, running about 7 to 11 cycles, was carried out with a sample-barcoded 5' primer and a J-beta primer mix. TCRdb reprocessed the 5' RACE reads with MiXCR, giving one entry per CDR3 protein. The data hold about 780,000 distinct CDR3 sequences, with about 45% observed a single time. Sequencing input: blood. Source of these receptors: an elderly man in good health.

V and J are TRBV20-1 and TRBJ2-3; the D is unclear. CDR1 and CDR2 from the germline V gene are DFQATT and SNEGSKA (reference sequence). This CDR3 has 15 residues. V lost 1 base, J lost 4 bases, and 15 bases lay in between. CDR3 amino acids: CSARAGGQNADTQYF. The CDR3 DNA reads as TGCAGTGCTAGAGCTGGTGGGCAGAACGCAGATACGCAGTATTTT.

This clonotype was observed at least ten times. This chain joins TRBV29-1 and TRBJ2-3; D might be TRBD2 (6 bases). CDR3 size: 16 residues. The germline V gene has CDR1 SQVTM and CDR2 ANQGSEA. With 3 bases removed from V and 0 bases from J, the gap between germline ends came to 16 bases. The CDR3 DNA sequence: TGCAGCGTTGATAGTTTGGGTAGCGGAAGCACAGATACGCAGTATTTT. Residues: CSVDSLGSGSTDTQYF.

J is TRBJ2-4 and V is TRBV4-1; 7 bases map to TRBD1. Germline CDR1 reads MGHRA; CDR2 reads YSYEKL. The CDR3 has 16 residues. Unmatched junction bases numbered 6, after V lost 4 bases and J lost 0 bases. As DNA, the CDR3 is TGCGCCAGCAGCCTAAGGACAGGCGTAGCCAAAAACATTCAGTACTTC. Its protein is CASSLRTGVAKNIQYF.

This clonotype appeared a few times. CDR3 bases: TGTGCCAGCAGTTTAGTAAGCCCGGGGGGCACTGAAGCTTTCTTT. Its translation: CASSLVSPGGTEAFF. The genes are TRBV12-3 or TRBV12-4 and TRBJ1-1; tentative D call: TRBD1 (5 bases). V lost 1 base and J 4 bases, leaving 13 bases between the germline ends. The CDR3 length is 15 residues.

The chain uses TRBV7-2 and TRBJ2-7; D is uncertain. The end of the DNA aligns better with TRBJ2-5, so the J call may be wrong. Germline V gene lookup returns CDR1 SGHTA and CDR2 FQGNSA. CDR3 length equals 15 residues. The CDR3 region is CASSLSHYTRETQYF. For the CDR3, the DNA is TGTGCCAGCAGCTTATCTCACTATACTCGGGAGACCCAGTACTTC.

The sample holds one count of this clonotype. V and J are TRBV4-2 and TRBJ2-7; weak D call: TRBD1 (6 bases). The germline V and J ends were trimmed by 0 bases and 0 bases, with 9 bases remaining between them. Germline-derived CDR1 and CDR2 are LGHNA and YNFKEQ. There are 15 residues in the CDR3. In DNA, the CDR3 is TGTGCCAGCAGCCAAGATCTGGACAGCTCCTACGAGCAGTACTTC. This encodes CASSQDLDSSYEQYF.

This clonotype was picked up a small number of times. This sequence joins TRBV5-1 and TRBJ2-5, with 10 positions matching TRBD2. This CDR3 has 15 residues. Germline-derived CDR1 and CDR2 are SGHRS and YFSETQ. The J segment lost 11 bases and the V segment lost 1 base, leaving 11 bases of the junction unmatched. As DNA, the CDR3 is TGCGCCAGCAGCTTGTTGGCTAGCGGGAGCTGGGAGCAGTACTTC. This translates into CASSLLASGSWEQYF. Variable domain in full (rest from reference TRBV5-1 and TRBJ2-5): KAGVTQTPRYLIKTRGQQVTLSCSPISGHRSVSWYQQTPGQGLQFLFEYFSETQRNKGNFPGRFSGRQFSNSRSEMNVSTLELGDSALYLCASSLLASGSWEQYFGPGTRLLVL.

This clonotype turned up a few times. V gene TRBV20-1 combines with J gene TRBJ2-7; 10 bases are a match to TRBD2. The CDR3 totals 14 residues. V was clipped by 3 bases and J by 5 bases; unmatched bases: 7. Looked up from germline, CDR1 is DFQATT and CDR2 is SNEGSKA (reference sequence). CDR3 protein: CSARAAGGPHEQYF. CDR3 nucleotides: TGCAGTGCTAGGGCAGCGGGAGGGCCCCACGAGCAGTACTTC.

The J gene is TRBJ2-3, the V gene TRBV20-1, with TRBD2 as a possible D gene (5 bases). CDR3 length: 14 residues. Germline CDR1 DFQATT, CDR2 SNEGSKA (reference sequence). V lost 5 bases to trimming and J lost 2 bases, with 14 bases between them. CDR3 DNA: TGCAGTGCTTCGGGAATGGGCTTCACAGATACGCAGTATTTT. It translates to CSASGMGFTDTQYF.

This clonotype was seen more than once but under ten times. The chain is built from TRBV20-1 and TRBJ1-5; 10 nucleotides line up with TRBD1. The CDR3 has 15 amino acids. V was clipped by 2 bases and J by 5 bases; unmatched bases: 6. The germline V gene encodes CDR1 DFQATT and CDR2 SNEGSKA (reference sequence). Here the CDR3 reads CSARYPGTGDQPQHF. The CDR3 DNA reads TGCAGTGCTAGATATCCAGGGACAGGGGATCAGCCCCAGCATTTT.

The table lists this clonotype with a few counts. The V and J genes are TRBV7-8 and TRBJ2-7; TRBD2 agrees at 8 bases. The J segment lost 0 bases and the V segment lost 1 base, leaving 11 bases of the junction unmatched. The CDR3 sequence is 18 residues long. Germline V CDR1 and CDR2: SGHVS, FQNEAQ. The chain's CDR3 is CASSLDLRAGVGSYEQYF. DNA of the CDR3: TGTGCCAGCAGCTTAGACCTTCGAGCGGGAGTGGGCTCCTACGAGCAGTACTTC.

A word on this clonotype: A much larger clone differs from this one at a single base, so this may be a read error. The J gene is TRBJ1-2, the V gene TRBV29-1; D call uncertain. The CDR3 length is 11 residues. Germline V CDR1 and CDR2: SQVTM, ANQGSEA. CDR3 protein: CSVEPVYGYAF. CDR3 DNA: TGCAGCGTTGAACCAGTCTATGGCTACGCCTTC.

This chain uses TRBV20-1 with TRBJ1-1; D gene uncertain. The CDR3 contains 12 residues. Trimming shortened V by 2 bases and J by 5 bases, and 9 bases separated the two germline ends. Germline lookup yields CDR1 DFQATT and CDR2 SNEGSKA (reference sequence). The CDR3 loop reads CSARPTWTEAFF. The CDR3 DNA sequence: TGCAGTGCTAGACCCACGTGGACTGAAGCTTTCTTT.

This clonotype was counted only a few times. J is TRBJ2-1 and V is TRBV11-1; D possibly matches TRBD1 or TRBD2 (5 bases each). Trimming took off 5 bases at V and 1 base at J, with 12 bases between the two ends. This CDR3 comprises 15 residues. Germline V lookup: CDR1 SGHAT, CDR2 FQDESV (reference sequence). The CDR3 here is CASSRDVFSYNEQFF. The CDR3 bases are TGTGCCAGCAGCCGGGACGTATTTTCCTACAATGAGCAGTTCTTC.

This chain connects TRBV11-1 to TRBJ1-6, with D possibly being TRBD1 (5 bases). Germline V gives CDR1 SGHAT, CDR2 FQDESV (reference sequence). Trimming stripped 5 bases from V and 5 bases from J, with 10 bases between. This CDR3 is 14 amino acids long. The CDR3 DNA reads TGTGCCAGCAGCCGAGGGGTTAATAATTCACCCCTCCACTTT. Translating gives CASSRGVNNSPLHF.

This clonotype was seen at least ten times. The V and J genes are TRBV9 and TRBJ2-1, with D uncertain. The CDR3 runs to 14 residues. V lost 3 bases and J 4 bases, leaving 11 bases between the germline ends. Germline lookup yields CDR1 SGDLS and CDR2 YYNGEE. CDR3 nucleotides: TGTGCCAGCAGCGCTCGGACCGCATACAATGAGCAGTTCTTC. Its translation: CASSARTAYNEQFF.

This sequence joins TRBV20-1 and TRBJ2-1; no firm D call. Germline V gene data show CDR1 as DFQATT and CDR2 as SNEGSKA (reference sequence). Trimming stripped 6 bases from V and 5 bases from J, with 11 bases between. This CDR3 is built from 12 residues. CDR3 in amino acids: CSAYKGNNEQFF. In nucleotides, the CDR3 is TGCAGTGCCTATAAGGGTAACAATGAGCAGTTCTTC.

Of note for this clonotype: A much more abundant neighbour one base away suggests this may be a read error. This chain uses TRBV6-5 with TRBJ2-7; perhaps TRBD1 as D (6 bases). There are 14 residues in the CDR3. Trimming shortened V by 5 bases and J by 5 bases, and 16 bases separated the two germline ends. Germline V CDR1 and CDR2: MNHEY, SVGAGI. The CDR3 DNA follows: TGTGCCAGCAGTCGACCGGGACAAGGCCACGAGCAGTACTTC. As protein: CASSRPGQGHEQYF.

The table lists this clonotype with a few counts. The rearrangement uses TRBV2 and TRBJ2-7; 7 nucleotides line up with TRBD2. Trimming at V came to 3 bases and at J to 5 bases, leaving 13 bases not matched to a gene. The germline gives CDR1 SNHLY, CDR2 FYNNEI. This CDR3 is 16 amino acids long. The CDR3 DNA sequence: TGTGCCAGCAGTGAGCTCTTAGCTAGCGGTCTCAACGAGCAGTACTTC. It specifies CASSELLASGLNEQYF.

This clonotype was seen only a few times. The CDR3 reads CASFLRDRSYEQYF. DNA of the CDR3: TGTGCCAGCTTCCTCCGGGACCGCTCCTACGAGCAGTACTTC. This chain uses TRBV28 with TRBJ2-7, with D perhaps assigned TRBD1 or TRBD2 (5 bases each). Germline V lookup: CDR1 MDHEN, CDR2 SYDVKM. V lost 8 bases and J 0 bases, leaving 14 bases between the germline ends. The CDR3 loop spans 14 amino acids.

The chain couples TRBV2 to TRBJ1-2; D is undetermined. Between the trimmed V and J ends, which lost 3 bases and 4 bases, there was a span of 12 bases. The germline V gene has CDR1 SNHLY and CDR2 FYNNEI. This CDR3 region has 14 residues. CDR3 residues: CASSDGWVVYGYTF. CDR3 in DNA: TGTGCCAGCAGTGATGGGTGGGTTGTCTATGGCTACACCTTC.

The CDR3 protein is CASSSGQYQPQHF. CDR3 bases: TGCGCCAGCAGTTCAGGGCAGTATCAGCCCCAGCATTTT. V usage is TRBV10-2 and J usage is TRBJ1-5; the D gene is possibly TRBD1 (5 bases). Germline-derived CDR1 and CDR2 are WSHSY and SAAADI. The CDR3 is 13 amino acids. V was shortened by 5 bases and J by 5 bases, with 10 bases between the two germline ends.

This clonotype came up a few times. V gene TRBV9 combines with J gene TRBJ2-7; 9 bases align to TRBD1. Germline V CDR1 and CDR2: SGDLS, YYNGEE. The CDR3 length is 16 residues. V lost 3 bases and J lost 4; bases outside the gene matches: 11. The CDR3 region is CASSANPGQGLYEQYF. As DNA, the CDR3 is TGTGCCAGCAGCGCAAATCCGGGACAGGGTTTATACGAGCAGTACTTC.

There are a few counts of this clonotype. One end of the junction does not line up with germline, which may come from a read error. V and J are TRBV9 and TRBJ2-1; possibly TRBD1 for D (6 bases). Germline CDR1 and CDR2: SGDLS and YYNGEE. The CDR3 has 17 amino acids. This CDR3 is CASSVGGQIQRYNGQFF. The CDR3 DNA follows: TGTGCCAGCAGCGTAGGTGGACAGATTCAACGATACAATGGGCAGTTCTTC. Supplemented by reference TRBV9 and TRBJ2-1, the full variable domain reads DSGVTQTPKHLITATGQRVTLRCSPRSGDLSVYWYQQSLDQGLQFLIQYYNGEERAKGNILERFSAQQFPDLHSELNLSSLELGDSALYFCASSVGGQIQRYNGQFFGPGTRLTVL.

The chain recombines TRBV5-1 with TRBJ1-2, with unresolved D. The CDR3 is 14 amino acids. Germline loops: CDR1 SGHRS, CDR2 YFSETQ. Trimming left V 0 bases short and J 4 bases short, with 10 bases between. The CDR3 spells CASSLDILGYGYTF. CDR3 sequence (DNA): TGCGCCAGCAGCTTGGATATCCTAGGCTATGGCTACACCTTC.

This chain connects TRBV20-1 to TRBJ2-1, with 14 bases that match TRBD2. V shed 1 base and J 12 bases; nucleotides not matched to a gene: 8. The CDR3 is 15 residues long. The germline V gene has CDR1 DFQATT and CDR2 SNEGSKA (reference sequence). CDR3 bases: TGCAGTGCTAGAGGAGAGACTAGCGGGGGGGGTAGGCAGTTCTTC. This sequence encodes CSARGETSGGGRQFF.